This TCR beta chain appears in the sequencing data of a study of Ad26.COV2.S vaccination and SARS-CoV-2 variants. Study-wide background: Donor was in the COV1001 Ad26.COV2.S trial arm. Dosing was one shot or two shots 56 days apart. General observations from the study: An underestimation of total T cell responses may have resulted from the TCR breadth and depth analyses.

As for treatment: around 19 received Ad26.COV2.S at low or high dose, single or two shots; a few received placebo; per-sample allocation not given. At day 63 after the first vaccine or placebo injection, samples were drawn. Germline CDR1 MDHEN, CDR2 SYDVKM. CDR3 length: 16 amino acids. Trimming removed 4 bases at V and 5 bases at J, with 20 bases between. A word on this clone: The antigen remains unidentified.

Only in-frame clones appear in the TCRdb table, and some are missing; sequencing was by immunoSEQ multiplex PCR. The top ten clones hold about 2.8% of a sample with about 250,000 clones, about 83% of them seen once. The TCR was taken from a person between 18 and 60 years old who received the Ad26.COV2.S COVID-19 vaccine or a placebo. The chain recombines TRBV28 with TRBJ2-5, with D perhaps matching TRBD1 or TRBD2 (5 bases each). The sequences come from peripheral blood, collected in a trial of Ad26.COV2.S vaccine versus placebo. The chain's CDR3 is CASSSTGTQEMETQYF. CDR3 sequence (DNA): TGTGCCAGCAGTTCGACCGGGACGCAAGAAATGGAGACCCAGTACTTC.